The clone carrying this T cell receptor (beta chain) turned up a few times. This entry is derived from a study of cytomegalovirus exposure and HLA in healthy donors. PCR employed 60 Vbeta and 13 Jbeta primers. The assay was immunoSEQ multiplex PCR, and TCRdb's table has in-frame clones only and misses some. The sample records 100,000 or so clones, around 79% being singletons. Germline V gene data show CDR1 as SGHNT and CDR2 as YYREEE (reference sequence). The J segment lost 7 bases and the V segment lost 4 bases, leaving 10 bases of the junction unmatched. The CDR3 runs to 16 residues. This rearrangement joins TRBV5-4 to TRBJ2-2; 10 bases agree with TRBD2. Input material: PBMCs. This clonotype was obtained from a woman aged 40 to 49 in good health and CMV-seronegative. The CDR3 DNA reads TGTGCCAGCAGCCTCGCCTGGGGACTAGCGAACGGGGAGCTGTTTTTT. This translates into CASSLAWGLANGELFF.